Presented here are 18 T cell receptor beta chains from one specimen sequenced in a study of CD8 T cells in ankylosing spondylitis. One entry per CDR3 protein, called by TCRdb with MiXCR from the 5' RACE reads. Of about 140,000 distinct CDR3 sequences listed, about 7% are singletons. The sample taken for sequencing was blood, either unsorted or a sorted T cell fraction (not recorded which). The receptor set was obtained from a female donor with ankylosing spondylitis or in good health (not recorded which).

This clonotype was observed a single time. The CDR3 sequence: CASSQETPGTSINYGYTF. The CDR3 nucleotides are TGCGCCAGCAGCCAAGAGACCCCCGGGACCAGCATAAACTATGGCTACACCTTC. This sequence joins TRBV4-1 and TRBJ1-2; D possibly corresponds to TRBD1 (5 bases). The CDR3 loop spans 18 amino acids. V lost 0 bases and J 2 bases, leaving 19 bases between the germline ends. Germline V lookup: CDR1 MGHRA, CDR2 YSYEKL.

This clonotype was counted at least ten times. This rearrangement joins TRBV15 to TRBJ2-7, with 7 nucleotides matching TRBD1. CDR1 and CDR2 from the germline V gene are LNHNV and YYDKDF (reference sequence). This CDR3 comprises 15 residues. Trimming cost V 1 base and J 9 bases; bases outside gene matches: 12. CDR3 amino acids: CATSRAGTDSRTQYF. CDR3 nucleotides: TGTGCCACCAGCAGAGCTGGGACAGACTCAAGAACGCAGTACTTC. Full variable domain (rest looked up from reference TRBV15 and TRBJ2-7): DAMVIQNPRYQVTQFGKPVTLSCSQTLNHNVMYWYQQKSSQAPKLLFHYYDKDFNNEADTPDNFQSRRPNTSFCFLDIRSPGLGDTAMYLCATSRAGTDSRTQYFGPGTRLTVT.

This clonotype has ten or more counts. This rearrangement joins TRBV20-1 to TRBJ2-1, with 9 nucleotides matching TRBD2. V gave up 5 bases and J gave up 6 bases; unmatched junction bases: 8. Germline assignment: CDR1 DFQATT and CDR2 SNEGSKA (reference sequence). The CDR3 has 14 amino acids. The chain's CDR3 is CSAELASGANEQFF. The CDR3 DNA sequence: TGCAGTGCTGAATTGGCTAGCGGGGCCAATGAGCAGTTCTTC.

With regard to this clonotype: One base away lies a much larger clone, so this may be a sequencing read error. The chain recombines TRBV11-2 with TRBJ2-7; 12 bases map to TRBD2. Germline V lookup: CDR1 SGHAT, CDR2 FQNNGV. This CDR3 is 16 amino acids long. CDR3 residues: CAGSSLAGGSSYEQYF. The CDR3 region has the DNA TGTGCCGGCAGCTCCCTAGCGGGGGGGAGCTCCTACGAGCAGTACTTC. Filled out from reference TRBV11-2 and TRBJ2-7, the complete variable domain reads EAGVAQSPRYKIIEKRQSVAFWCNPISGHATLYWYQQILGQGPKLLIQFQNNGVVDDSQLPKDRFSAERLKGVDSTLKIQPAKLEDSAVYLCAGSSLAGGSSYEQYFGPGTRLTVT.

In this sample, this clonotype turned up many times. The V call is TRBV28, the J call TRBJ2-7, with D possibly TRBD1 on 5 matching bases. The CDR3 covers 14 residues. CDR1 is MDHEN and CDR2 is SYDVKM in the germline V gene. V was shortened by 3 bases and J by 0 bases, with 9 bases between the two germline ends. CDR3 DNA: TGTGCCAGCAGTTTTCAGGGCTCCTCCTACGAGCAGTACTTC. Its protein is CASSFQGSSYEQYF. Looking up the rest from reference TRBV28 and TRBJ2-7 gives the full variable domain: DVKVTQSSRYLVKRTGEKVFLECVQDMDHENMFWYRQDPGLGLRLIYFSYDVKMKEKGDIPEGYSVSREKKERFSLILESASTNQTSMYLCASSFQGSSYEQYFGPGTRLTVT.

This clonotype was seen at least ten times. J is TRBJ1-2 and V is TRBV4-1; no definite D call. The length of the CDR3 is 16 residues. Looked up from germline, CDR1 is MGHRA and CDR2 is YSYEKL. Trimming left V 1 base short and J 4 bases short, with 16 bases between. CDR3 coding DNA: TGCGCCAGCAGCCAAGGGAGGGTGCCGTCCGCCTATGGCTACACCTTC. Amino acid sequence: CASSQGRVPSAYGYTF.

This clonotype was counted ten times or more. V and J are TRBV5-1 and TRBJ1-5; D is unclear. Germline V gene lookup returns CDR1 SGHRS and CDR2 YFSETQ. The CDR3 is made up of 15 amino acids. Trimming pared 0 bases from V and 1 base from J, leaving 8 bases between. The CDR3 bases are TGCGCCAGCAGCTTGGCGGGAGGCAGCAATCAGCCCCAGCATTTT. Translation: CASSLAGGSNQPQHF. The variable domain in full, with the rest retrieved from reference TRBV5-1 and TRBJ1-5, is KAGVTQTPRYLIKTRGQQVTLSCSPISGHRSVSWYQQTPGQGLQFLFEYFSETQRNKGNFPGRFSGRQFSNSRSEMNVSTLELGDSALYLCASSLAGGSNQPQHFGDGTRLSIL.

The V and J genes are TRBV30 and TRBJ1-5; a weak D match, TRBD1 (5 bases). Per the germline V gene, CDR1 is GTSNPN and CDR2 is SVGIG (reference sequence). CDR3 length: 13 residues. V was clipped by 3 bases and J by 6 bases, with 12 bases between them. CDR3 sequence: CAWRGDGGQPQHF. The CDR3 bases are TGTGCCTGGAGGGGGGACGGGGGTCAGCCCCAGCATTTT.

The chain combines TRBV12-3 or TRBV12-4 with TRBJ1-5; D possibly corresponds to TRBD1 (6 bases). The length of the CDR3 is 12 residues. The V end lost 6 bases, the J end lost 7 bases, and 10 bases lay between the germline ends. The CDR3 nucleotides read TGTGCCAGCAGCAGTACAGGGCAGCCCCAGCATTTT. Translating gives CASSSTGQPQHF.

Ten or more counts support this clonotype. The J gene is TRBJ2-7, the V gene TRBV12-3 or TRBV12-4, with 9 positions matching TRBD1. The CDR3 totals 15 residues. V gave up 6 bases and J gave up 2 bases; unmatched junction bases: 8. The CDR3 bases are TGTGCCAGCAGCCCGGACAGGGGAAATACCTACGAGCAGTACTTC. This sequence encodes CASSPDRGNTYEQYF.

In its sample, this clonotype was seen many times. The rearrangement links TRBV20-1 to TRBJ2-1; the D is unclear. Germline CDR1 DFQATT, CDR2 SNEGSKA (reference sequence). This CDR3 has 18 residues. Trimming stripped 1 base from V and 2 bases from J, with 21 bases between. As DNA, the CDR3 is TGCAGTGCTAGAGCTAACCCGGGTGGGGTGAGGACCTACAATGAGCAGTTCTTC. Encoded protein: CSARANPGGVRTYNEQFF.

This clonotype was seen at least ten times. The chain recombines TRBV2 with TRBJ2-2, with D unresolved. Germline CDR1 is SNHLY and CDR2 is FYNNEI. Trimming took off 1 base at V and 3 bases at J, with 3 bases between the two ends. The CDR3 is 13 amino acids. Written as DNA, the CDR3 is TGTGCCAGCAGTGAAGGCCACACCGGGGAGCTGTTTTTT. It is translated as CASSEGHTGELFF. Full variable domain (rest looked up from reference TRBV2 and TRBJ2-2): EPEVTQTPSHQVTQMGQEVILRCVPISNHLYFYWYRQILGQKVEFLVSFYNNEISEKSEIFDDQFSVERPDGSNFTLKIRSTKLEDSAMYFCASSEGHTGELFFGEGSRLTVL.

This sequence joins TRBV20-1 and TRBJ1-1, with TRBD1 matching 9 bases. Germline trimming cut 1 base from V and 11 bases from J; bases unmatched to any gene: 11. Germline lookup yields CDR1 DFQATT and CDR2 SNEGSKA (reference sequence). CDR3 length: 14 amino acids. The CDR3 loop is CSARGQGDRGIAFF. The CDR3 DNA reads as TGCAGTGCTAGAGGACAGGGGGATCGGGGGATTGCTTTCTTT.

This clonotype is medium-sized in the sample. This chain links TRBV21-1 with TRBJ2-1; the table's D call TRBD1 went unverified against the DNA. TRBV21-1 counts as a pseudogene. The CDR3 has 15 amino acids. In DNA, the CDR3 is TGTGCCAGCAGCAAAAGTGAACAGGGGGAGGATGAGCAGTTCTTC. This codes for CASSKSEQGEDEQFF.

This clonotype was observed many times. The chain has TRBV5-1 and TRBJ1-5; D is unclear. This CDR3 has 15 residues. Germline V gene sequence: CDR1 SGHRS, CDR2 YFSETQ. Trimming removed 0 bases from V and 9 bases from J, with 16 bases in between. The CDR3 region is CASSLEGDGFPPQHF. The CDR3 DNA is TGCGCCAGCAGCTTGGAAGGAGACGGCTTTCCGCCCCAGCATTTT.

Ten or more counts support this clonotype. The rearrangement links TRBV12-3 or TRBV12-4 to TRBJ1-5; D is perhaps TRBD1 (6 bases). The CDR3 is 15 amino acids. V was trimmed by 6 bases and J by 2 bases, leaving 14 bases between them. The CDR3 region has the DNA TGTGCCAGCAGACCCCAGGGGATAGGCAATCAGCCCCAGCATTTT. Translating gives CASRPQGIGNQPQHF.

About this clonotype itself: This is likely a read error, given that the CDR3 carries no conserved phenylalanine or tryptophan at its end. The chain joins TRBV20-1 to TRBJ2-1; weak D call: TRBD2 (6 bases). In germline, CDR1 is DFQATT, CDR2 SNEGSKA (reference sequence). V was clipped by 2 bases and J by 0 bases, with 11 bases between them. The CDR3 loop spans 15 amino acids. Here the CDR3 DNA reads TGCAGTGCTAGACTTGCGGGACCCTCCTACAATGAGCAGTTCTCC. Translated: CSARLAGPSYNEQFS.

This clonotype came up many times. The chain uses TRBV4-3 and TRBJ2-1; TRBD2 might be the D (6 bases). The CDR3 has 14 amino acids. Germline lookup yields CDR1 LGHNA and CDR2 YSLEER. V was shortened by 0 bases and J by 9 bases, with 12 bases between the two germline ends. CDR3 bases: TGCGCCAGCAGCCAAGAGGCGGGGATAACTGAGCAGTTCTTC. Protein product: CASSQEAGITEQFF.